The 26 T cell receptor beta chains listed next were all sequenced from one sample in a study of T cells in Graves' hyperthyroidism and ophthalmopathy (dated by TCRdb to the late 2010s). The protocol used for the library was multiplex PCR. The instrument was an Illumina HiSeq 2000. Amplification of TCR beta CDR3 regions was carried out from RNA transcripts. The first round of RT-PCR for the TCR CDR3 was performed with the HTBI primer set and the Qiagen OneStep RT-PCR kit. TCRdb took the public reads, trimmed them with fastp at Q25, ran MiXCR for clone calling and kept in-frame beta chains. Identical CDR3 protein sequences are pooled into one entry, listed with their most common genes and DNA. The sample contains under 350,000 distinct CDR3 sequences, around a sixth of them found a single time. The ten largest clones add up to around 54% of the sample. Sequenced sample: blood. The source of these receptors is a woman aged 45 to 65 with Graves' hyperthyroidism.

The chain joins TRBV18 to TRBJ2-1, with D possibly TRBD1 on 6 matching bases. The CDR3 is 16 residues long. Trimming took off 1 base at V and 5 bases at J, with 15 bases between the two ends. Germline loops: CDR1 KGHSH, CDR2 LQKENI. In DNA, the CDR3 is TGTGCCAGCTCACCACAGAACAGGGATTGGGACAATGAGCAGTTCTTC. Translation: CASSPQNRDWDNEQFF.

For the CDR3, the DNA is TGCAGTGCTAGAGATCTGCAAAATGCCGAGAACACTGAAGCTTTCTTT. As protein: CSARDLQNAENTEAFF. The chain couples TRBV20-1 to TRBJ1-1; D is undetermined. The V and J ends lost 0 bases and 1 base respectively, with 15 bases between them. Germline CDR1 DFQATT, CDR2 SNEGSKA (reference sequence). The CDR3 is 16 amino acids.

Of note for this clonotype: This clone may be a read error of a much larger clone one base away. Here the CDR3 reads CASSQGTSHHYNGQFF. In DNA form, the CDR3 reads TGTGCCAGCAGCCAAGGTACTAGTCACCACTACAATGGGCAGTTCTTC. This chain uses TRBV3-1 with TRBJ2-1; possibly TRBD2 for D (5 bases). From germline, CDR1 is LGHDT and CDR2 YNNKEL (reference sequence). The CDR3 consists of 16 residues.

This clonotype was detected many times. The CDR3: CASSTLAGVGTEAFF. CDR3 nucleotides: TGTGCCAGCAGTACCCTCGCGGGGGTGGGGACTGAAGCTTTCTTT. The rearrangement joins TRBV27 to TRBJ1-1; D is perhaps TRBD1 (5 bases). The V gene's germline CDR1 is MNHEY and CDR2 SMNVEV (reference sequence). The CDR3 length is 15 residues. V lost 5 bases and J lost 5, with 18 bases in between.

In its sample, this clonotype was seen many times. The V and J genes are TRBV3-1 and TRBJ2-1; TRBD2 matches 9 bases. J was trimmed by 5 bases and V by 0 bases; bases with no gene match: 5. Germline V gives CDR1 LGHDT, CDR2 YNNKEL (reference sequence). The CDR3 spans 16 residues. The CDR3 here is CASSQDASGANNEQFF. The DNA of the CDR3 is TGTGCCAGCAGCCAAGATGCTAGCGGGGCTAACAATGAGCAGTTCTTC.

This clonotype occurred many times. This chain joins TRBV27 and TRBJ2-7; 7 positions agree with TRBD1. The germline CDR1 and CDR2 sequences are MNHEY and SMNVEV (reference sequence). This CDR3 has 13 residues. V gave up 5 bases and J gave up 4 bases; unmatched junction bases: 5. The CDR3 DNA reads as TGTGCCAGCAGTCCGGGACAGCCTTACGAGCAGTACTTC. Amino acid sequence: CASSPGQPYEQYF.

This clonotype appeared a few times. V gene TRBV6-1 combines with J gene TRBJ2-3; 9 nucleotides match TRBD1. Germline-derived CDR1 and CDR2 are MNHNS and SASEGT. The CDR3 has 16 amino acids. J lost 2 bases, V lost 7 bases, and 10 bases had no gene match. The CDR3 DNA follows: TGTGCCAGCACCACCCGGACAGGGGACATCACAGATACGCAGTATTTT. It is translated as CASTTRTGDITDTQYF.

This clonotype appeared many times. This sequence joins TRBV20-1 and TRBJ2-3; weak D call: TRBD1 (7 bases). V was trimmed by 1 base and J by 3 bases, leaving 14 bases between them. This CDR3 has 15 amino acids. CDR1 DFQATT and CDR2 SNEGSKA come from the germline V gene (reference sequence). CDR3: CSARGGDSSTDTQYF. CDR3 DNA: TGCAGTGCTAGAGGGGGGGACAGTAGTACAGATACGCAGTATTTT.

In its sample, this clonotype was seen many times. The J gene is TRBJ1-3, the V gene TRBV5-1; D unclear. Trimming removed 0 bases at V and 0 bases at J, with 13 bases between. The germline V gene encodes CDR1 SGHRS and CDR2 YFSETQ. This CDR3 region has 17 residues. CDR3 coding DNA: TGCGCCAGCAGCTTGGAAGGGCCTGGGGACTCTGGAAACACCATATATTTT. The encoded protein is CASSLEGPGDSGNTIYF.

This clonotype was observed at least ten times. The chain links TRBV20-1 to TRBJ2-5, with D tentatively TRBD1 (6 bases). Per germline, CDR1 DFQATT and CDR2 SNEGSKA (reference sequence). This CDR3 is 13 amino acids long. Trimming shortened V by 3 bases and J by 2 bases, and 10 bases separated the two germline ends. The CDR3 reads CSASGQRQETQYF. In DNA, the CDR3 is TGCAGTGCTAGTGGACAGCGACAAGAGACCCAGTACTTC.

This clonotype was found many times. V and J are TRBV6-1 and TRBJ2-3; D is possibly TRBD2 (5 bases). V dropped 4 bases and J dropped 3 bases, with 11 bases sitting between them. This CDR3 is 14 amino acids long. The germline CDR1 and CDR2 sequences are MNHNS and SASEGT. As DNA, the CDR3 is TGTGCCAGCAGTGGCGGGTTTCGGACAGATACGCAGTATTTT. The encoded protein is CASSGGFRTDTQYF.

This clonotype was seen only a few times. The chain employs TRBV4-1 and TRBJ2-7; 7 bases are shared with TRBD2. This CDR3 is 16 amino acids long. V trimming: 4 bases; J trimming: 1 base; junction bases outside the gene matches: 10. CDR1 and CDR2 from the germline V gene are MGHRA and YSYEKL. The CDR3 spells CASSLLLGTKSYEQYF. DNA of the CDR3: TGCGCCAGCAGCCTGCTCTTGGGGACTAAATCCTACGAGCAGTACTTC.

This chain joins TRBV28 and TRBJ1-1; D ambiguous. V lost 3 bases and J 1 base, leaving 12 bases between the germline ends. CDR3 size: 15 residues. Germline CDR1 reads MDHEN; CDR2 reads SYDVKM. CDR3 protein: CASSFELGGNTEAFF. The CDR3, as DNA: TGTGCCAGCAGTTTTGAGTTAGGCGGGAACACTGAAGCTTTCTTT.

This clonotype was seen just once. This chain connects TRBV19 to TRBJ2-2; D unclear. CDR3 length equals 15 residues. The germline V and J ends were trimmed by 5 bases and 4 bases, with 14 bases remaining between them. Germline V gives CDR1 LNHDA, CDR2 SQIVND (reference sequence). The CDR3 DNA sequence: TGTGCCAGTAGTCCCCAGGCGCATACCACCGGGGAGCTGTTTTTT. Translating it yields CASSPQAHTTGELFF.

At least ten counts were recorded for this clonotype. This chain uses TRBV12-3 or TRBV12-4 with TRBJ2-7; 10 bases line up with TRBD2. This CDR3 comprises 17 residues. V lost 3 bases and J lost 5; bases outside the gene matches: 13. CDR3 sequence reads: CASSFSSSGSITHEQYF. CDR3 sequence (DNA): TGTGCCAGCAGTTTTTCGTCTAGCGGGAGTATTACCCACGAGCAGTACTTC.

This clonotype was counted at least ten times. The rearrangement joins TRBV28 to TRBJ2-1, with no clear D. The CDR3 totals 11 residues. Germline lookup yields CDR1 MDHEN and CDR2 SYDVKM. The V gene lost 2 bases and the J gene lost 11 bases, with 7 bases spanning the gap. As DNA, the CDR3 is TGTGCCAGCAGTTTAATGGGCCAGCAGTTCTTC. It is translated as CASSLMGQQFF.

Many counts were recorded for this clonotype. V and J are TRBV3-1 and TRBJ2-2, with D perhaps given as TRBD1 or TRBD2 (5 bases each). Germline lookup yields CDR1 LGHDT and CDR2 YNNKEL (reference sequence). The V gene lost 1 base and the J gene lost 5 bases, with 17 bases spanning the gap. The CDR3 spans 17 residues. In DNA, the CDR3 is TGTGCCAGCAGCCAAGCGCGGGCAGGGCGATGGACCGGGGAGCTGTTTTTT. Translation gives CASSQARAGRWTGELFF.

V is TRBV6-2 or TRBV6-3 and J is TRBJ1-5, with D possibly being TRBD1 (6 bases). V was cut by 6 bases and J by 2 bases, with 11 bases left in between. This CDR3 has 14 residues. Germline V gene data show CDR1 as MNHEY and CDR2 as SVGEGT. CDR3 nucleotides: TGTGCCAGCAGGAACAGGGTCGGCAATCAGCCCCAGCATTTT. The encoded protein is CASRNRVGNQPQHF.

This clonotype was picked up many times. The V gene is TRBV28, the J gene TRBJ1-1; 7 bases match TRBD1. V shed 5 bases and J 1 base; nucleotides not matched to a gene: 7. This CDR3 has 15 residues. CDR1 is MDHEN, CDR2 SYDVKM, per germline. CDR3 region: CASSPYGTENTEAFF. CDR3 coding DNA: TGTGCCAGCAGTCCCTACGGGACAGAGAACACTGAAGCTTTCTTT.

The rearrangement uses TRBV2 and TRBJ2-7; TRBD1 might be the D (6 bases). The CDR3 has 14 residues. With 6 bases removed from V and 1 base from J, the gap between germline ends came to 13 bases. Per the germline V gene, CDR1 is SNHLY and CDR2 is FYNNEI. The CDR3 DNA reads TGTGCCAGCAGGCGGACAGCCGCGTCCTACGAGCAGTACTTC. It encodes CASRRTAASYEQYF.

This chain connects TRBV6-1 to TRBJ1-4; D unclear. V was clipped by 5 bases and J by 3 bases, with 13 bases between them. This CDR3 contains 15 residues. CDR1 is MNHNS and CDR2 is SASEGT in the germline V gene. CDR3 sequence: CASSTPREANEKLFF. CDR3 bases: TGTGCCAGCAGTACTCCGCGGGAGGCTAATGAAAAACTGTTTTTT.

This clonotype has ten or more counts. The J gene is TRBJ2-3, the V gene TRBV20-1, with a weak D call TRBD2 (6 bases). Germline CDR1 reads DFQATT; CDR2 reads SNEGSKA (reference sequence). This CDR3 has 15 residues. The V end lost 1 base, the J end lost 1 base, and 12 bases lay between the germline ends. The CDR3 is CSARASSEGTDTQYF. The CDR3, as DNA: TGCAGTGCTAGAGCTTCTAGCGAGGGCACAGATACGCAGTATTTT.

The chain has TRBV12-3 or TRBV12-4 and TRBJ2-3; D is tentatively TRBD1 or TRBD2 (5 bases each). The CDR3 covers 15 residues. V was cut by 5 bases and J by 4 bases, with 16 bases left in between. CDR3 region: CASSPDSEGSDTQYF. The DNA of the CDR3 is TGTGCCAGCAGTCCAGACAGTGAGGGATCAGATACGCAGTATTTT.

This clonotype was counted once. A much larger clone is a single base away; this may be a read error. The chain uses TRBV5-5 and TRBJ1-1; D ambiguous. Germline CDR1 and CDR2: SGHKS and YYEKEE (reference sequence). The CDR3 is 14 amino acids. In nucleotides, the CDR3 is TGCGCCAGCAGCTGGGAGCCGAGACGAACTGAAGCTTTCTTT. Its translation: CASSWEPRRTEAFF.

This clonotype was seen at least ten times. The rearrangement links TRBV9 to TRBJ2-5; the match to TRBD2 covers 8 bases. The CDR3 runs 16 residues. The V gene's germline CDR1 is SGDLS and CDR2 YYNGEE. V dropped 0 bases and J dropped 0; count of bases not matched to a gene: 4. The CDR3 DNA reads as TGTGCCAGCAGCGTAGCCCAGCGGGGGAACCAAGAGACCCAGTACTTC. Translation gives CASSVAQRGNQETQYF.

The V and J genes are TRBV14 and TRBJ2-7, with 7 bases lining up with TRBD2. The CDR3 consists of 16 residues. CDR1 and CDR2 (germline): SGHDN, FVKESK. V dropped 3 bases and J dropped 6; count of bases not matched to a gene: 14. In nucleotides, the CDR3 is TGTGCCAGCAGCCAGACGGACGGGAGGACGGGTGGCGAGCAGTACTTC. This codes for CASSQTDGRTGGEQYF.